Following are 14 T cell receptor beta chains from one sample sequenced in a study of T cells in Graves' hyperthyroidism and ophthalmopathy. Regions amplified from RNA transcripts were the TCR beta CDR3 regions. First-round RT-PCR targeting the TCR CDR3 was performed with the HTBI primer set. TCRdb called the multiplex PCR reads again in MiXCR, with one record for every CDR3 protein. Of 380,000 or so distinct CDR3 sequences in the sample, about 15% are singletons; the top ten hold approximately 23%. Input material: blood. The origin of the receptors is a woman aged 30 to 39 with Graves' hyperthyroidism.

This clonotype was counted only a few times. Just one base apart from a much larger clone, this may be a read error. The chain couples TRBV27 to TRBJ2-1, with D perhaps TRBD2 (7 bases). V was trimmed by 10 bases and J by 8 bases, leaving 21 bases between them. In germline, CDR1 is MNHEY, CDR2 SMNVEV (reference sequence). This CDR3 comprises 14 residues. The CDR3 reads CANSYYQGGDEQFF. In DNA form, the CDR3 reads TGTGCCAACAGCTATTACCAAGGGGGGGATGAGCAGTTCTTC.

This clonotype has ten or more counts. V usage is TRBV20-1 and J usage is TRBJ2-1; 9 bases are shared with TRBD2. Germline V gene lookup returns CDR1 DFQATT and CDR2 SNEGSKA (reference sequence). J gave up 1 base and V 6 bases, and 7 bases lay outside the gene matches. CDR3 length equals 15 residues. CDR3 DNA: TGCAGTGCCTATAGCGGGAGTCGGTCCTACAATGAGCAGTTCTTC. As protein: CSAYSGSRSYNEQFF.

The table lists this clonotype with a few counts. V is TRBV6-1 and J is TRBJ2-2; 10 bases match TRBD1. This CDR3 spans 15 amino acids. Trimming removed 2 bases from V and 4 bases from J; junction bases left unmatched: 1. Germline V gene sequence: CDR1 MNHNS, CDR2 SASEGT. DNA of the CDR3: TGTGCCAGCAGTGAAAGGACAGGGGGCACCGGGGAGCTGTTTTTT. Protein product: CASSERTGGTGELFF.

This clonotype has a handful of counts. CDR3 sequence reads: CASSYTEQYF. In DNA form, the CDR3 reads TGTGCCAGCAGTTATACCGAGCAGTACTTC. The V and J genes are TRBV6-7 and TRBJ2-7; D not resolved. TRBV6-7 counts as an open reading frame of uncertain function. V lost 3 bases, J lost 6 bases, and 3 bases lay in between. The CDR3 is made up of 10 amino acids.

On this clonotype itself: At one boundary the junction diverges from the germline segment, which might be a read error. V gene TRBV7-2 combines with J gene TRBJ2-7, with 8 bases lining up with TRBD2. The CDR3 sequence is 14 residues long. The germline CDR1 and CDR2 sequences are SGHTA and FQGNSA. Written as DNA, the CDR3 is TGTGCCAGCAGCTTGGGACTAGAGTCCTGCGAGCAGTACTTC. Translation gives CASSLGLESCEQYF.

This chain's CDR3 is CASSPWSDKASSEQYF. DNA for the CDR3: TGTGCCAGCAGTCCCTGGTCGGATAAAGCCTCCAGCGAGCAGTACTTC. This rearrangement joins TRBV12-3 or TRBV12-4 to TRBJ2-7, with no clear D. Deletions cut 5 bases from V and 6 bases from J, with 23 bases between. The CDR3 is 16 amino acids.

The chain uses TRBV5-4 and TRBJ1-1; a possible D gene is TRBD1 (6 bases). From germline, CDR1 is SGHNT and CDR2 YYREEE (reference sequence). Trimming stripped 2 bases from V and 1 base from J, with 12 bases between. There are 15 residues in the CDR3. This CDR3 reads CASSLQGYPNTEAFF. The CDR3 DNA follows: TGTGCCAGCAGCTTACAGGGTTACCCGAACACTGAAGCTTTCTTT.

This clonotype was picked up many times. The chain recombines TRBV11-3 with TRBJ1-1; D may be TRBD1 (5 bases). V was cut by 3 bases and J by 1 base, with 12 bases left in between. From germline, CDR1 is SGHNT and CDR2 YENEEA. The CDR3 length is 15 residues. The CDR3 DNA follows: TGTGCCAGCAGCTTGGGGGACGGATCGAACACTGAAGCTTTCTTT. Protein sequence: CASSLGDGSNTEAFF.

This clonotype showed up many times. The chain couples TRBV2 to TRBJ2-7, with 7 bases fitting TRBD1. CDR1 and CDR2 (germline): SNHLY, FYNNEI. Germline trimming cut 8 bases from V and 2 bases from J; bases unmatched to any gene: 9. The CDR3 extends over 14 amino acids. In DNA form, the CDR3 reads TGTGCCAGCGCTCGCCGACAGGGTACCTACGAGCAGTACTTC. It translates to CASARRQGTYEQYF.

This clonotype appeared many times. The chain employs TRBV28 and TRBJ1-1; D is unresolved. The V gene's germline CDR1 is MDHEN and CDR2 SYDVKM. The CDR3 has 12 residues. V was pared by 7 bases and J by 4 bases, with 10 bases between. The CDR3 DNA reads TGTGCCAGCACCCGGTGGAGCACTGAAGCTTTCTTT. This gives the protein CASTRWSTEAFF.

This clonotype was seen a single time. This chain links TRBV7-2 with TRBJ2-3; D is uncertain. The J call may not be correct, given that the DNA end is closer to TRBJ1-5. There are 16 residues in the CDR3. The V gene's germline CDR1 is SGHTA and CDR2 FQGNSA. DNA for the CDR3: TGTGCCAGCAGCCCTACTAGCGGAGGTTTCAGAGATACGCAGCATTTT. Translated: CASSPTSGGFRDTQHF.

The chain combines TRBV19 with TRBJ1-2; D call uncertain. The CDR3 consists of 15 residues. CDR1 is LNHDA, CDR2 SQIVND, per germline (reference sequence). V dropped 1 base and J dropped 0 bases, with 9 bases sitting between them. In nucleotides, the CDR3 is TGTGCCAGTAGTATAGGGAACAACCCTAACTATGGCTACACCTTC. Encoded protein: CASSIGNNPNYGYTF.

This clonotype has more than one count but fewer than ten. The chain links TRBV6-1 to TRBJ2-3; weak D call: TRBD1 (5 bases). The V gene's germline CDR1 is MNHNS and CDR2 SASEGT. The CDR3 consists of 15 residues. The V end was cut by 5 bases, the J end by 0 bases, with 12 bases between. CDR3 nucleotide sequence: TGTGCCAGCAGTTCATATGGGGCTAGCACAGATACGCAGTATTTT. As protein: CASSSYGASTDTQYF.

In DNA, the CDR3 is TGCAGCGTTGAGGATCCTCTCTCTGGAAACACCATATATTTT. It is translated as CSVEDPLSGNTIYF. The rearrangement uses TRBV29-1 and TRBJ1-3; no reliable D call. The V and J ends lost 3 bases and 0 bases respectively, with 9 bases between them. The CDR3 is 14 residues long. Germline V gene data show CDR1 as SQVTM and CDR2 as ANQGSEA.